These T cell receptor beta chains were read from a single sample in a study of metastatic and nonmetastatic thyroid tumors. TCRdb reassembled clones from the PCR reads with MiXCR. The sample contains fewer than 20,000 clones, under 30% of which appear only once. Input material: tumor tissue. The receptor source for this set is a male donor with papillary thyroid cancer or a benign thyroid nodule (not recorded which). Some clones in this sample may be carry-over from other donors' samples. The CDR3 runs from the conserved cysteine through the conserved F or W. D genes are given only for firm matches. Part of the rows lack a size; the others show once, few, many or a class for expanded clones.

CDR3nt,CDR3aa,j_gene,d_gene,len,v_gene,abundance
TGTGCCAGCACCCGAATATTTAGCGGGAGTTTCAATGAGCAGTTCTTC,CASTRIFSGSFNEQFF,TRBJ2-1,TRBD2,16,TRBV28,few
TGTGCCATCAGTGGCAGGGAAGATGCCTACAGCTTC,CAISGREDAYSF,TRBJ1-2,-,12,TRBV10-3,-
TGCGCCAGCAGCCAAGACGCTTCGGGGGCCAACGTCCTGACTTTC,CASSQDASGANVLTF,TRBJ2-6,-,15,TRBV4-1,medium-sized
TGTGCCAGCAGTGAATTTGTTTCGGGAGAAGGCTTCGAATTCTCCTACGAGCAGTACTTC,CASSEFVSGEGFEFSYEQYF,TRBJ2-7,-,20,TRBV2,few
TGTGCCTGGAGCCCGGGACAGGGAAGCTACACCTTC,CAWSPGQGSYTF,TRBJ1-2,TRBD1,12,TRBV30,-
TGCGCCAGCAGTGAGGGTGGGTTTAATTCACCCCTCCACTTT,CASSEGGFNSPLHF,TRBJ1-6,-,14,TRBV10-2,medium-sized
TGTGCCAGCAGGGGTCAGCGACCCACAGATACGCAGTATTTT,CASRGQRPTDTQYF,TRBJ2-3,-,14,TRBV6-4,many
TGTGCTAGTGGTTTGGACCCGGTTAGCGGGAGGGTAGTGAGTGAGCAGTTCTTC,CASGLDPVSGRVVSEQFF,TRBJ2-1,TRBD2,18,TRBV12-5,-
TGTGCCAGCAGCTTGGGTCAGGGGAACTATGGCTACACCTTC,CASSLGQGNYGYTF,TRBJ1-2,-,14,TRBV7-2,medium-sized
TGTGCCAGCAGCGGGTGGGCGTATTCACCCCTCCACTTT,CASSGWAYSPLHF,TRBJ1-6,-,13,TRBV7-2,many
TGCGCCAGCAGCTTGGACCGGCTCGACAGGCCCCTCCACTTT,CASSLDRLDRPLHF,TRBJ1-6,-,14,TRBV5-1,-
TGTGCTAGCAGCTTAGATAGTACAGCCACAGATACGCAGTATTTT,CASSLDSTATDTQYF,TRBJ2-3,-,15,TRBV7-7,-
TGTGCCAGCAGTTTCTATAGTCCGGACCGCGAGCAGTACTTC,CASSFYSPDREQYF,TRBJ2-7,-,14,TRBV6-1,-
TGCAGTGCTAGTTTTTCGGATCAGCCCCAGCATTTT,CSASFSDQPQHF,TRBJ1-5,-,12,TRBV20-1,-
TGTGCCAGCACCCCATGGGGTGGGCTCGGGCAATCAGCCCCAGCATTT,CASTPWGGLGQSAPAF,TRBJ1-5,-,16,TRBV6-1,few
TGCGCCAGCAGCTCACCCCGAGACGGTGAGACCCAGTACTTC,CASSSPRDGETQYF,TRBJ2-5,-,14,TRBV5-1,-
TGTGCCAGCAGCCTACCGGGCCTGGCGAATGAGCAGTTCTTC,CASSLPGLANEQFF,TRBJ2-1,-,14,TRBV6-1,-
TGCGCCAGCAGCCAGCCAGGCTCTGGAAACACCATATATTTT,CASSQPGSGNTIYF,TRBJ1-3,-,14,TRBV4-1,many
TGTGCCAGCAGCTACAGTCAATTCTCCGGGACAGGAAGCTCCTACGAGCAGTACTTC,CASSYSQFSGTGSSYEQYF,TRBJ2-7,TRBD1,19,TRBV11-2,few
TGTGCCAGCTCACCCGACAGGAGACCTAACTATGGCTACACCTTC,CASSPDRRPNYGYTF,TRBJ1-2,-,15,TRBV18,medium-sized
TGTGCCAGCAGGGGACTCCTCTCTGGGGCCAACGTCCTGACTTTC,CASRGLLSGANVLTF,TRBJ2-6,-,15,TRBV6-2/TRBV6-3,few
TGTGCCAGCAGTCCCAGGGGTCACACCGGGGAGCTGTTTTTT,CASSPRGHTGELFF,TRBJ2-2,-,14,TRBV11-3,medium-sized
TGTGCCAGCAGACCAACAGGGGACACCGGGGAGCTGTTTTTT,CASRPTGDTGELFF,TRBJ2-2,TRBD1,14,TRBV6-1,few
TGTGCCTGGAGTGTACGGGACACCCACCCAACTAATGAAAAACTGTTTTTT,CAWSVRDTHPTNEKLFF,TRBJ1-4,-,17,TRBV30,-
TGTGCCAGTAGCCCCGGTGGGGGCTTCGATCAGTACTTC,CASSPGGGFDQYF,TRBJ2-7,-,13,TRBV19,-
TGTGCCAGCAGCCCAGGTTCCCCCGATCAGCCCCAGCATTTT,CASSPGSPDQPQHF,TRBJ1-5,-,14,TRBV9,few
TGTGCCACCAGTCTCAGCATAGATACGCAGTATTTT,CATSLSIDTQYF,TRBJ2-3,-,12,TRBV24-1,-
TGTGCCAGCAGCTCGGGGACCTCCAATGAGCAGTTCTTC,CASSSGTSNEQFF,TRBJ2-1,-,13,TRBV11-2,many
TGTGCCAGCAGCTCCGTCCAGCGCAGGCAAGAGACCCAGTACTTC,CASSSVQRRQETQYF,TRBJ2-5,-,15,TRBV6-2/TRBV6-3,-
TGTGCCAGCAGCGATATTGGGAGCACAGATACGCAGTATTTT,CASSDIGSTDTQYF,TRBJ2-3,-,14,TRBV3-1,many
TGTGCCAGCATCAGGGACAGGGGGAGGATCTACGAGCAGTACTTC,CASIRDRGRIYEQYF,TRBJ2-7,TRBD1,15,TRBV2,-
TGTGCCAGCAGTGGATGGACTAGCGGCTACGAGCAGTACTTC,CASSGWTSGYEQYF,TRBJ2-7,TRBD2,14,TRBV2,few
TGTGCCATCAGCAACGGACTAGCGGGAGGCAATGATCAGTTCTTC,CAISNGLAGGNDQFF,TRBJ2-1,TRBD2,15,TRBV10-3,few
TGTGCCTGGAGACCTTCGGGAGCCAATGAAAAACCGTTTTTT,CAWRPSGANEKPFF,TRBJ1-4,-,14,TRBV30,-
TGTGCCAGCAGCTTACTGGGGGAGCAGTACTTC,CASSLLGEQYF,TRBJ2-7,-,11,TRBV11-3,few
TGTGCCAGCAGCTTCGGGACTAGCGAGTACAATGAGCAGTTCTTC,CASSFGTSEYNEQFF,TRBJ2-1,TRBD2,15,TRBV11-3,many
TGTGCCAGCAGCGAGGGGCGGACAGATACGCAGTATTTT,CASSEGRTDTQYF,TRBJ2-3,-,13,TRBV28,few
TGTGCCACCAGTGACCTAGGGACCGAATATGGCTACACCTTC,CATSDLGTEYGYTF,TRBJ1-2,-,14,TRBV24-1,few
TGCGCCAGCAGCTTGGAAGAGTACGAGCAGTACTTC,CASSLEEYEQYF,TRBJ2-7,-,12,TRBV5-1,medium-sized
TGTGCCAGCAGCTTTAGTGCCGGGGAGCTGTTTTTT,CASSFSAGELFF,TRBJ2-2,-,12,TRBV5-6,once